The present T cell receptor (beta chain) was sequenced within a study of cytomegalovirus exposure and HLA in healthy donors. Study outcomes and limitations: The study reported that TCR beta sequences accurately predicted HLA-A and HLA-B alleles in most subjects. Later analysis showed most CMV-associated TCR beta chains appearing HLA-restricted.

In the case of this clone: Antigen unknown.

Primers for the PCR totalled 60 Vbeta and 13 Jbeta. This table comes from immunoSEQ multiplex PCR, and its TCRdb copy is limited to in-frame clones, with some not included. The sample yields roughly 190,000 clones, roughly four fifths seen once. Germline assignment: CDR1 SGHRS and CDR2 YFSETQ. Trimming left V 4 bases short and J 4 bases short, with 17 bases between. The CDR3 totals 15 residues. This receptor was identified in a man between 40 and 49 years old in good health and CMV-seropositive. The V and J genes are TRBV5-1 and TRBJ1-2; D call uncertain. Sequencing input: PBMCs. CDR3: CASSISGEPTYGYTF. The CDR3 nucleotides are TGCGCCAGCAGCATTAGTGGGGAGCCCACCTATGGCTACACCTTC.